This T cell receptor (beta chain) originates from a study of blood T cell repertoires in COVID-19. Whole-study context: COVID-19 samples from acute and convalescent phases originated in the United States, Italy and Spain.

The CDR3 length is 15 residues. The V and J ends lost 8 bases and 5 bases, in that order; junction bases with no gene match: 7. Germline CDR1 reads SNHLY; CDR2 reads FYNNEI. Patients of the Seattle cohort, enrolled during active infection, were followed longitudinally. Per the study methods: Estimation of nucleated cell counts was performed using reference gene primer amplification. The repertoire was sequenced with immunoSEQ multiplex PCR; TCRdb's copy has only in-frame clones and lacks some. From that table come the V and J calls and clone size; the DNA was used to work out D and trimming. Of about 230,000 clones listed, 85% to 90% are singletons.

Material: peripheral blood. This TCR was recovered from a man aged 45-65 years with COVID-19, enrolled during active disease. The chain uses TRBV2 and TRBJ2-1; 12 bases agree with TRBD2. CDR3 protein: CASLLLAGGNNEQFF. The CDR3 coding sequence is TGTGCCAGCCTTCTACTAGCGGGGGGAAACAATGAGCAGTTCTTC.